The 27 T cell receptor beta chains given below trace back to one sample, sequenced in a study of blood T cell repertoires in COVID-19. Some clones are missing from TCRdb's copy, which holds only in-frame ones; the method was immunoSEQ multiplex PCR. The sample has about 140,000 clones, almost 85% seen once. Specimen: peripheral blood. These receptors all stem from a man aged 45-60 years with acute or convalescent COVID-19.

CDR3 nucleotide sequence: TGTGCCAGCAGCTTAGGTCCTAGCGGAGAAGGACTCTCCTACGAGCAGTACTTC. Its protein product is CASSLGPSGEGLSYEQYF. The chain links TRBV11-2 to TRBJ2-7; 7 positions match TRBD2. This CDR3 is built from 18 residues. Trimming took 1 base from V and 0 from J; bases not matched to a gene: 12. CDR1 is SGHAT, CDR2 FQNNGV, per germline.

CDR3: CASTAGGGWYTEAFF. The DNA of the CDR3 is TGTGCCAGTACGGCAGGGGGCGGGTGGTACACTGAAGCTTTCTTT. This chain joins TRBV19 and TRBJ1-1, with 8 bases aligning to TRBD1. V was pared by 7 bases and J by 3 bases, with 10 bases of the junction left unmatched. CDR1 LNHDA and CDR2 SQIVND come from the germline V gene (reference sequence). The CDR3 contains 15 residues.

The chain couples TRBV30 to TRBJ1-6; 10 nucleotides agree with TRBD1. This CDR3 is 13 amino acids long. Germline values: CDR1 GTSNPN, CDR2 SVGIG (reference sequence). V lost 3 bases to trimming and J lost 8 bases; unmatched junction nucleotides: 1. DNA of the CDR3: TGTGCCTGGAGCGGACAGGGGGATTCACCCCTCCACTTT. Encoded protein: CAWSGQGDSPLHF. The variable domain in full, with the rest retrieved from reference TRBV30 and TRBJ1-6, is SQTIHQWPATLVQPVGSPLSLECTVEGTSNPNLYWYRQAAGRGLQLLFYSVGIGQISSEVPQNLSASRPQDRQFILSSKKLLLSDSGFYLCAWSGQGDSPLHFGNGTRLTVT.

This chain uses TRBV2 with TRBJ2-7; the D gene is possibly TRBD2 (5 bases). Between the trimmed V and J ends, which lost 6 bases and 3 bases, there was a span of 15 bases. The CDR3 length is 14 residues. Germline CDR1 reads SNHLY; CDR2 reads FYNNEI. The CDR3 here is CASRVREGRYEQYF. CDR3 nucleotide sequence: TGTGCCAGCAGGGTACGTGAGGGCCGCTACGAGCAGTACTTC. The full variable domain, in which reference TRBV2 and TRBJ2-7 provide the parts outside the CDR3, is EPEVTQTPSHQVTQMGQEVILRCVPISNHLYFYWYRQILGQKVEFLVSFYNNEISEKSEIFDDQFSVERPDGSNFTLKIRSTKLEDSAMYFCASRVREGRYEQYFGPGTRLTVT.

The V gene is TRBV30, the J gene TRBJ1-2, with a weak D call TRBD1 (6 bases). The CDR3 length is 13 residues. CDR1 and CDR2 from the germline V gene are GTSNPN and SVGIG (reference sequence). The V end was cut by 0 bases, the J end by 7 bases, with 12 bases between. The CDR3 region has the DNA TGTGCCTGGAGTGTGACGGGGGGCGGTGGCTACACCTTC. This translates into CAWSVTGGGGYTF.

The CDR3 coding sequence is TGCGCCAGCAGCCAAGAGAGGACTCGGGCCTACGAGCAGTACTTC. Its protein product is CASSQERTRAYEQYF. The V and J genes are TRBV4-1 and TRBJ2-7; tentatively, D is TRBD2 (5 bases). From germline, CDR1 is MGHRA and CDR2 YSYEKL. The CDR3 runs 15 residues. V shed 0 bases and J shed 2 bases, with 11 bases lying between them.

This chain uses TRBV28 with TRBJ1-1, with 7 nucleotides matching TRBD1. This CDR3 has 15 amino acids. The V gene end was trimmed by 6 bases and the J gene end by 0 bases; junction bases not matched to a gene: 7. Germline CDR1 reads MDHEN; CDR2 reads SYDVKM. In DNA form, the CDR3 reads TGTGCCAGCAGCCTCACGACAGGGATGAACACTGAAGCTTTCTTT. It codes for CASSLTTGMNTEAFF.

The CDR3 sequence is CATSRDLGVGETQYF. In DNA, the CDR3 is TGTGCCACCAGCAGAGATCTCGGGGTCGGGGAGACCCAGTACTTC. This sequence joins TRBV15 and TRBJ2-5, with D perhaps TRBD2 (5 bases). There are 15 residues in the CDR3. The V end was cut by 0 bases, the J end by 5 bases, with 13 bases between. The germline V gene encodes CDR1 LNHNV and CDR2 YYDKDF (reference sequence).

V usage is TRBV27 and J usage is TRBJ2-1, with D tentatively TRBD2 (5 bases). Germline assignment: CDR1 MNHEY and CDR2 SMNVEV (reference sequence). This CDR3 region has 17 residues. Trimming removed 4 bases at V and 0 bases at J, with 16 bases between. Here the CDR3 DNA reads TGTGCCAGCAGTTCAGCTAGCCAGCCTTACTCCTACAATGAGCAGTTCTTC. Protein: CASSSASQPYSYNEQFF.

J is TRBJ2-7 and V is TRBV12-5; tentative D call: TRBD1 (7 bases). This CDR3 contains 15 residues. Trimming removed 5 bases from V and 2 bases from J, with 16 bases in between. CDR1 is LGHNT, CDR2 FRNRAP, per germline. CDR3 region: CASGLDRRGTYEQYF. The CDR3 DNA follows: TGTGCTAGTGGTCTGGACAGGCGGGGAACCTACGAGCAGTACTTC. The full variable domain, with the rest looked up from reference TRBV12-5 and TRBJ2-7, is DARVTQTPRHKVTEMGQEVTMRCQPILGHNTVFWYRQTMMQGLELLAYFRNRAPLDDSGMPKDRFSAEMPDATLATLKIQPSEPRDSAVYFCASGLDRRGTYEQYFGPGTRLTVT.

This clone was recorded a few times. One end of the junction does not line up with germline, which may come from a read error. This chain uses TRBV10-3 with TRBJ1-4; TRBD1 matches at 7 bases. Germline V gives CDR1 ENHRY, CDR2 SYGVKD. The CDR3 is made up of 12 amino acids. The CDR3 spells CAISPGTEAFLF. CDR3 nucleotides: TGTGCCATCAGTCCAGGGACAGAGGCCTTCCTTTTT.

This clone was seen a single time. This rearrangement joins TRBV4-1 to TRBJ1-5, with D uncertain. Trimming removed 4 bases from V and 4 bases from J, with 2 bases in between. Germline values: CDR1 MGHRA, CDR2 YSYEKL. This CDR3 has 11 residues. Here the CDR3 DNA reads TGCGCCAGCAGCCCAAATCAGCCCCAGCATTTT. Translating it yields CASSPNQPQHF.

The genes are TRBV19 and TRBJ1-2; D ambiguous. This CDR3 contains 14 residues. The ends were cut back, 5 bases at V and 7 bases at J, with 17 bases in the middle. Germline CDR1 reads LNHDA; CDR2 reads SQIVND (reference sequence). The chain's CDR3 is CASSPRAPGSGYTF. The CDR3 region has the DNA TGTGCCAGTAGTCCCCGGGCCCCGGGGAGTGGCTACACCTTC.

V and J are TRBV18 and TRBJ2-7; 8 bases fit TRBD1. Germline V gene lookup returns CDR1 KGHSH and CDR2 LQKENI. The V segment lost 3 bases and the J segment 6 bases; nucleotides outside the gene matches: 7. The CDR3 is 14 amino acids. The CDR3 DNA is TGTGCCAGCTCACCGGACAGGGTTGCGGTCGAGCAGTACTTC. This translates into CASSPDRVAVEQYF.

The chain employs TRBV21-1 and TRBJ1-3; the table calls TRBD1, which could not be checked here. TRBV21-1 is shown as a pseudogene. The CDR3 has 17 amino acids. DNA for the CDR3: TGTGCCAGCAGCGGCCCGGGACAGGGCAGGAGTGGAAACACCATATATTTT. This encodes CASSGPGQGRSGNTIYF.

This clone was found a few times. The chain carries TRBV11-3 and TRBJ2-7, with TRBD1 identical over 7 bases. Trimming cost V 0 bases and J 7 bases; bases outside gene matches: 3. Germline assignment: CDR1 SGHNT and CDR2 YENEEA. The CDR3 is 13 residues long. CDR3 sequence (DNA): TGTGCCAGCAGCTTAGATCAACAGGGGGAGCAGTACTTC. It encodes CASSLDQQGEQYF.

CDR3 amino acids: CASSALGLSSGNTIYF. DNA for the CDR3: TGCGCCAGCAGCGCGCTGGGCCTGAGCTCTGGAAACACCATATATTTT. V usage is TRBV5-1 and J usage is TRBJ1-3; no clear D gene. CDR1 and CDR2 (germline): SGHRS, YFSETQ. The V end lost 4 bases, the J end lost 0 bases, and 14 bases lay between the germline ends. There are 16 residues in the CDR3.

The chain has TRBV20-1 and TRBJ1-3; weak D call: TRBD1 (5 bases). The CDR3 extends over 13 amino acids. Germline V gene sequence: CDR1 DFQATT, CDR2 SNEGSKA (reference sequence). V dropped 3 bases and J dropped 2 bases, with 8 bases sitting between them. The DNA of the CDR3 is TGCAGTGCTAGTAGCAGGGCTGGAAACACCATATATTTT. This gives the protein CSASSRAGNTIYF.

This clone occurred once. The V gene is TRBV4-1, the J gene TRBJ1-3; a possible D gene is TRBD1 (5 bases). Germline CDR1 reads MGHRA; CDR2 reads YSYEKL. CDR3 length: 14 amino acids. Trimming cost V 3 bases and J 0 bases, with 6 bases left between them. CDR3 sequence (DNA): TGCGCCAGCAGCCACAGGGTCTCTGGAAACACCATATATTTT. It specifies CASSHRVSGNTIYF.

This chain links TRBV4-1 with TRBJ2-5, with 7 nucleotides matching TRBD1. The germline V gene has CDR1 MGHRA and CDR2 YSYEKL. The J segment lost 2 bases and the V segment lost 4 bases, leaving 4 bases of the junction unmatched. This CDR3 is 14 amino acids long. The CDR3 DNA follows: TGCGCCAGCAGCCCTCAGGGACAGCAAGAGACCCAGTACTTC. Protein product: CASSPQGQQETQYF.

V usage is TRBV11-2 and J usage is TRBJ2-3, with 11 bases that match TRBD2. Germline loops: CDR1 SGHAT, CDR2 FQNNGV. The CDR3 loop spans 19 amino acids. V lost 7 bases and J lost 3; bases outside the gene matches: 18. The CDR3 loop is CASNFRRKISGGATDTQYF. The CDR3 nucleotides are TGTGCCAGCAACTTTAGACGGAAGATTAGCGGGGGGGCAACAGATACGCAGTATTTT.

V usage is TRBV6-6 and J usage is TRBJ2-3; 7 bases agree with TRBD2. With 2 bases clipped from V and 6 bases from J, the junction kept 8 bases outside the gene matches. The CDR3 contains 15 residues. The germline gives CDR1 MNHNY, CDR2 SVGAGI (reference sequence). The CDR3 loop is CASSYHPGGTDTQYF. In DNA, the CDR3 is TGTGCCAGCAGTTACCACCCCGGGGGGACTGATACGCAGTATTTT.

The chain joins TRBV6-4 to TRBJ1-3, with TRBD1 matching over 12 bases. Germline V gives CDR1 MRHNA, CDR2 SNTAGT. The CDR3 loop spans 17 amino acids. Trimming cost V 6 bases and J 3 bases; bases outside gene matches: 9. CDR3 amino acids: CASSCKRDRGLGNTIYF. The CDR3, as DNA: TGTGCCAGCAGCTGCAAACGGGACAGGGGGCTTGGAAACACCATATATTTT.

J is TRBJ1-6 and V is TRBV12-5; 7 bases map to TRBD1. The junction had 3 bases not matched to a gene; V was cut back by 3 bases and J by 7 bases. This CDR3 region has 14 residues. Germline V gene data show CDR1 as LGHNT and CDR2 as FRNRAP. The DNA for the CDR3 is TGTGCTAGTGGTTTAGGGGACAGCAATTCACCCCTCCACTTT. This sequence encodes CASGLGDSNSPLHF. Filled out from reference TRBV12-5 and TRBJ1-6, the complete variable domain reads DARVTQTPRHKVTEMGQEVTMRCQPILGHNTVFWYRQTMMQGLELLAYFRNRAPLDDSGMPKDRFSAEMPDATLATLKIQPSEPRDSAVYFCASGLGDSNSPLHFGNGTRLTVT.

This clone was seen a single time. J is TRBJ2-1 and V is TRBV14, with D possibly matching TRBD2 (6 bases). V shed 4 bases and J shed 6 bases, with 13 bases lying between them. This CDR3 has 14 residues. From germline, CDR1 is SGHDN and CDR2 FVKESK. CDR3 in amino acids: CASSPLGGLNEQFF. CDR3 sequence (DNA): TGTGCCAGCAGCCCACTCGGGGGTCTCAATGAGCAGTTCTTC.

The genes are TRBV27 and TRBJ2-2, with 8 bases lining up with TRBD2. V lost 4 bases and J lost 7; bases outside the gene matches: 14. Per germline, CDR1 MNHEY and CDR2 SMNVEV (reference sequence). This CDR3 is 17 amino acids long. The CDR3 sequence: CASSYGAGGSSIGELFF. Here the CDR3 DNA reads TGTGCCAGCAGTTACGGCGCGGGGGGCAGCTCTATCGGGGAGCTGTTTTTT.

The genes are TRBV19 and TRBJ1-1, with D possibly TRBD1 on 5 matching bases. Trimming took 3 bases from V and 11 from J, leaving 16 bases between them. CDR1 and CDR2 (germline): LNHDA, SQIVND (reference sequence). This CDR3 region has 13 residues. The CDR3 DNA reads TGTGCCAGTAGTATCACGCGGGACCTGGAGGCTTTCTTT. Translated: CASSITRDLEAFF.